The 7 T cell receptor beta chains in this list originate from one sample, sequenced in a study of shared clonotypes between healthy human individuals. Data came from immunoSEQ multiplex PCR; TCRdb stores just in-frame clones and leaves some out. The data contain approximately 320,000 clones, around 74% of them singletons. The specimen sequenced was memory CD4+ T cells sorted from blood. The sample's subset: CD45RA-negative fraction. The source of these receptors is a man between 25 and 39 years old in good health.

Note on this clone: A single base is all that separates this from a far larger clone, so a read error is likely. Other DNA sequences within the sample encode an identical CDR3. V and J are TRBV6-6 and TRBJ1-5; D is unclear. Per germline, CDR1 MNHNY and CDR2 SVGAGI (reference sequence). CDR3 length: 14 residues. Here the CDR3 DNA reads TGTGCCAGTAGTTACTCGTCCGGAGATCAGCCCCAGCATTTT. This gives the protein CASSYSSGDQPQHF.

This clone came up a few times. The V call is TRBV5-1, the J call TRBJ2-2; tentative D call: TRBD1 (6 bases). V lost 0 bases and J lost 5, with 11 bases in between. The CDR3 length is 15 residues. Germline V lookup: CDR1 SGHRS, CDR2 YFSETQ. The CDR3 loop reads CASSLEQGATGELFF. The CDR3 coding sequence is TGCGCCAGCAGCTTGGAACAGGGAGCGACCGGGGAGCTGTTTTTT.

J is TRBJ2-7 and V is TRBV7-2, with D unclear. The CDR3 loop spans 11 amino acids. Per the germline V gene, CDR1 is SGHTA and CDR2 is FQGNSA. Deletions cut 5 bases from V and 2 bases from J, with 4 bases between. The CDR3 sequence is CASSPAYEQYF. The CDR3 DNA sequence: TGTGCCAGCAGCCCAGCCTACGAGCAGTACTTC. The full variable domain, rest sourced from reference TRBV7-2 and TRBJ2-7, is GAGVSQSPSNKVTEKGKDVELRCDPISGHTALYWYRQSLGQGLEFLIYFQGNSAPDKSGLPSDRFSAERTGGSVSTLTIQRTQQEDSAVYLCASSPAYEQYFGPGTRLTVT.

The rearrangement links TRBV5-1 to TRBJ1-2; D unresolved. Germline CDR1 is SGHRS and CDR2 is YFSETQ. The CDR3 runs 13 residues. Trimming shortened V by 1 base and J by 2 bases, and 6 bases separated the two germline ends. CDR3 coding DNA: TGCGCCAGCAGCTTGAGCACCAACTATGGCTACACCTTC. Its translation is CASSLSTNYGYTF.

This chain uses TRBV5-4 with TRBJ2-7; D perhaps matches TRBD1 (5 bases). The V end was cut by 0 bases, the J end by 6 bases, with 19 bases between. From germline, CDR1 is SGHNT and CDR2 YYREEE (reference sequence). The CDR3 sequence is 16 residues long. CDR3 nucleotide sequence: TGTGCCAGCAGCTTGGGCTCCGGGCAGGGAACCTCCGAGCAGTACTTC. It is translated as CASSLGSGQGTSEQYF. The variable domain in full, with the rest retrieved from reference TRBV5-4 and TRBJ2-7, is ETGVTQSPTHLIKTRGQQVTLRCSSQSGHNTVSWYQQALGQGPQFIFQYYREEENGRGNFPPRFSGLQFPNYSSELNVNALELDDSALYLCASSLGSGQGTSEQYFGPGTRLTVT.

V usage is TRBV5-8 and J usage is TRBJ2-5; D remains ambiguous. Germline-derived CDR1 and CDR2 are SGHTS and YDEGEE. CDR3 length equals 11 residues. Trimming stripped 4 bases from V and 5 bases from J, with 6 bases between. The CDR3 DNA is TGTGCCAGCAGCCTTCTGGAGACCCAGTACTTC. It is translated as CASSLLETQYF. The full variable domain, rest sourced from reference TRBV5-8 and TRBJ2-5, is EAGVTQSPTHLIKTRGQQATLRCSPISGHTSVYWYQQALGLGLQFLLWYDEGEERNRGNFPPRFSGRQFPNYSSELNVNALELEDSALYLCASSLLETQYFGPGTRLLVL.

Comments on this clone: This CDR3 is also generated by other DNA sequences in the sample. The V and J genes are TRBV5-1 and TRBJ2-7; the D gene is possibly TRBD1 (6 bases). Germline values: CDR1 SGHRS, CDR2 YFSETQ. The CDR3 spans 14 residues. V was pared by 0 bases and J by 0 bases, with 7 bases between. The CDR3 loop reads CASSLAGASYEQYF. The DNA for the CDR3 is TGCGCCAGCAGCTTGGCAGGGGCCTCCTACGAGCAGTACTTC.